A single sample is the source of the 22 T cell receptor beta chains below, sequenced in a study of cytomegalovirus exposure and HLA in healthy donors. Researchers ran the PCR with 60 Vbeta and 13 Jbeta primers. Sequenced by immunoSEQ multiplex PCR; TCRdb stores in-frame clones only, minus some. The table records roughly 120,000 clones, over 60% of them present only once. The sample consisted of PBMCs. These receptors were obtained from a young man in good health and CMV-seronegative.

CDR3 residues: CASRALTANTGELFF. The CDR3 DNA sequence: TGTGCCAGCAGGGCTCTGACAGCGAACACCGGGGAGCTGTTTTTT. The chain uses TRBV28 and TRBJ2-2, with TRBD1 as a possible D gene (5 bases). This CDR3 is built from 15 residues. V lost 6 bases and J 0 bases, leaving 11 bases between the germline ends. CDR1 is MDHEN, CDR2 SYDVKM, per germline.

The V gene is TRBV7-8, the J gene TRBJ1-5; 7 positions match TRBD1. V trimming: 4 bases; J trimming: 3 bases; junction bases outside the gene matches: 6. Germline V gives CDR1 SGHVS, CDR2 FQNEAQ. The CDR3 consists of 15 residues. The CDR3 sequence: CASSSGQQLNQPQHF. The DNA of the CDR3 is TGTGCCAGCAGCTCGGGACAGCAACTCAATCAGCCCCAGCATTTT.

The table lists this clone with a count of one. This CDR3 is CASSLTSAGELFF. DNA of the CDR3: TGTGCCAGCAGCCTTACTAGTGCCGGGGAGCTGTTTTTT. V and J are TRBV7-3 and TRBJ2-2; D possibly corresponds to TRBD2 (5 bases). The CDR3 sequence is 13 residues long. Trimming stripped 5 bases from V and 6 bases from J, with 10 bases between. CDR1 is SGHTA, CDR2 FQGTGA, per germline.

The chain employs TRBV6-5 and TRBJ2-7; TRBD1 matches at 8 bases. The CDR3 covers 14 residues. V gave up 6 bases and J gave up 0 bases; unmatched junction bases: 4. Germline V lookup: CDR1 MNHEY, CDR2 SVGAGI. In nucleotides, the CDR3 is TGTGCCAGCAGAGCACAGGGGGGCTCCTACGAGCAGTACGTC. Its translation: CASRAQGGSYEQYV.

The chain is built from TRBV30 and TRBJ1-6; the match to TRBD1 covers 7 bases. The germline V gene has CDR1 GTSNPN and CDR2 SVGIG (reference sequence). J lost 7 bases, V lost 0 bases, and 3 bases had no gene match. The CDR3 totals 14 residues. The CDR3 nucleotides read TGTGCCTGGAGTGTCGGACAGGCGAATTCACCCCTCCACTTT. Its translation: CAWSVGQANSPLHF.

This clone was seen a few times. The chain combines TRBV4-3 with TRBJ2-7; D possibly corresponds to TRBD1 (6 bases). The V and J ends lost 1 base and 2 bases respectively, with 12 bases between them. This CDR3 is built from 15 residues. Germline CDR1 LGHNA, CDR2 YSLEER. This chain's CDR3 is CASSQARTATYEQYF. In DNA form, the CDR3 reads TGCGCCAGCAGCCAAGCGAGGACAGCGACCTACGAGCAGTACTTC.

The genes are TRBV29-1 and TRBJ1-1, with 9 bases identical to TRBD1. CDR1 and CDR2 (germline): SQVTM, ANQGSEA. The length of the CDR3 is 13 residues. With 7 bases clipped from V and 1 base from J, the junction kept 4 bases outside the gene matches. The DNA for the CDR3 is TGCAGCGGGGGGACAGGGCGGAACACTGAAGCTTTCTTT. Its protein is CSGGTGRNTEAFF.

This clone was recorded only once. The V and J genes are TRBV5-4 and TRBJ2-5; 8 positions match TRBD1. V lost 4 bases to trimming and J lost 5 bases; unmatched junction nucleotides: 7. In germline, CDR1 is SGHNT, CDR2 YYREEE (reference sequence). The CDR3 spans 14 residues. The DNA for the CDR3 is TGTGCCAGCAGCCGGCAGGGGGCGGCTGAGACCCAGTACTTC. Its translation: CASSRQGAAETQYF.

The gene calls are TRBV6-5 and TRBJ2-3; a weak D match, TRBD2 (5 bases). The CDR3 loop spans 15 amino acids. Germline assignment: CDR1 MNHEY and CDR2 SVGAGI. The V end lost 1 base, the J end lost 7 bases, and 15 bases lay between the germline ends. The CDR3 here is CASSYLPSKRNTQYF. In DNA form, the CDR3 reads TGTGCCAGCAGTTACTTACCTAGCAAAAGGAATACGCAGTATTTT.

The chain couples TRBV10-3 to TRBJ1-3, with a possible D match to TRBD1 (6 bases). Germline V gene sequence: CDR1 ENHRY, CDR2 SYGVKD. V dropped 3 bases and J dropped 6 bases, with 12 bases sitting between them. The CDR3 has 14 amino acids. The CDR3 sequence is CAISDQGSENTIYF. As DNA, the CDR3 is TGTGCCATCAGTGACCAGGGGTCGGAAAACACCATATATTTT.

The chain couples TRBV19 to TRBJ1-2; D might be TRBD1 (5 bases). Germline lookup yields CDR1 LNHDA and CDR2 SQIVND (reference sequence). Deletions cut 8 bases from V and 2 bases from J, with 24 bases between. This CDR3 has 17 residues. DNA of the CDR3: TGTGCCAGTCCCCAGGGCATCGGTTGGAGCCAAAACTATGGCTACACCTTC. Translation: CASPQGIGWSQNYGYTF. Using reference TRBV19 and TRBJ1-2 for the parts outside the CDR3, the full variable domain is DGGITQSPKYLFRKEGQNVTLSCEQNLNHDAMYWYRQDPGQGLRLIYYSQIVNDFQKGDIAEGYSVSREKKESFPLTVTSAQKNPTAFYLCASPQGIGWSQNYGYTFGSGTRLTVV.

The CDR3 DNA reads as TGCGCCAGCAGCCAAGACACGACAGGTTCCTATAATTCACCCCTCCACTTT. Translated, it gives CASSQDTTGSYNSPLHF. V usage is TRBV4-1 and J usage is TRBJ1-6; tentative D call: TRBD1 (6 bases). Between the trimmed V and J ends, which lost 0 bases and 1 base, there was a span of 10 bases. The CDR3 length is 17 residues. Germline CDR1 reads MGHRA; CDR2 reads YSYEKL.

This clone has more than one count but fewer than ten. The V and J genes are TRBV4-2 and TRBJ2-4; 8 positions match TRBD2. CDR1 LGHNA and CDR2 YNFKEQ come from the germline V gene. This CDR3 is 14 amino acids long. Losses at the gene ends were 6 bases for V and 7 bases for J; bases not matched to a gene: 8. The CDR3 region is CASSPLTSDNIQYF. In DNA, the CDR3 is TGTGCCAGCAGTCCTCTGACTAGCGACAACATTCAGTACTTC.

V usage is TRBV7-8 and J usage is TRBJ2-5, with 16 positions matching TRBD2. V was clipped by 1 base and J by 6 bases; unmatched bases: 8. In germline, CDR1 is SGHVS, CDR2 FQNEAQ. The CDR3 runs to 18 residues. The CDR3 protein is CASSLEGTSGRAYQTQYF. In nucleotides, the CDR3 is TGTGCCAGCAGCTTAGAAGGGACTAGCGGGAGGGCCTACCAGACCCAGTACTTC.

The V gene is TRBV29-1, the J gene TRBJ2-1, with 9 bases matching TRBD2. Losses at the gene ends were 2 bases for V and 9 bases for J; bases not matched to a gene: 8. Germline V CDR1 and CDR2: SQVTM, ANQGSEA. The CDR3 totals 14 residues. CDR3 DNA: TGCAGCGTTGAAAGAAATAGCGGGAGAGGTGAGCAGTTCTTC. Translating it yields CSVERNSGRGEQFF.

J is TRBJ2-5 and V is TRBV4-2, with a possible D match to TRBD2 (6 bases). The CDR3 is 14 residues long. Germline V gene data show CDR1 as LGHNA and CDR2 as YNFKEQ. V shed 1 base and J shed 3 bases, with 9 bases lying between them. The CDR3 nucleotides read TGTGCCAGCAGCCAAGTAATAGCGGAAGAGACCCAGTACTTC. Its translation: CASSQVIAEETQYF.

The table lists this clone with a count of one. The chain carries TRBV21-1 and TRBJ1-4. TRBV21-1 is a pseudogene segment. The CDR3 covers 16 residues. CDR3 sequence reads: CASSKTRGGAGEKLFF. In DNA, the CDR3 is TGTGCCAGCAGCAAAACCAGAGGGGGGGCTGGTGAAAAACTGTTTTTT.

The chain uses TRBV11-1 and TRBJ2-1; D is perhaps TRBD2 (5 bases). V lost 2 bases, J lost 3 bases, and 14 bases lay in between. This CDR3 spans 16 amino acids. The V gene's germline CDR1 is SGHAT and CDR2 FQDESV (reference sequence). CDR3 amino acids: CASSLQLDGNYNEQFF. The CDR3 region has the DNA TGTGCCAGCAGCTTACAGCTTGACGGGAACTACAATGAGCAGTTCTTC.

This rearrangement joins TRBV7-2 to TRBJ2-1; 14 bases agree with TRBD2. This CDR3 has 19 amino acids. The junction had 11 bases not matched to a gene; V was cut back by 0 bases and J by 7 bases. Germline loops: CDR1 SGHTA, CDR2 FQGNSA. The CDR3 region is CASSLASKGLAGAWNEQFF. The CDR3 DNA reads as TGTGCCAGCAGCTTAGCGAGTAAGGGACTAGCGGGAGCTTGGAATGAGCAGTTCTTC.

The rearrangement uses TRBV29-1 and TRBJ1-4; possible D gene TRBD1, 5 bases. The CDR3 runs 12 residues. The germline gives CDR1 SQVTM, CDR2 ANQGSEA. V was trimmed by 5 bases and J by 6 bases, leaving 10 bases between them. This CDR3 is CSVNGGDEKLFF. CDR3 bases: TGCAGCGTTAACGGGGGTGATGAAAAACTGTTTTTT. The variable domain in full, completed from reference TRBV29-1 and TRBJ1-4, reads SAVISQKPSRDICQRGTSLTIQCQVDSQVTMMFWYRQQPGQSLTLIATANQGSEATYESGFVIDKFPISRPNLTFSTLTVSNMSPEDSSIYLCSVNGGDEKLFFGSGTQLSVL.

The J gene is TRBJ1-5, the V gene TRBV25-1, with D maybe TRBD1 (5 bases). The CDR3 runs to 13 residues. Germline V gene lookup returns CDR1 MGHDK and CDR2 SYGVNS. V lost 8 bases and J 1 base, leaving 9 bases between the germline ends. The CDR3 reads CASGDRSNQPQHF. In nucleotides, the CDR3 is TGTGCCAGCGGAGACAGAAGCAATCAGCCCCAGCATTTT.

V and J are TRBV4-2 and TRBJ2-5; TRBD2 matches 8 bases. Matching the DNA end better, TRBJ2-7 makes the J call doubtful. The CDR3 has 18 residues. Per germline, CDR1 LGHNA and CDR2 YNFKEQ. The CDR3 loop is CASSQEVLASGSSYEQYF. The CDR3 DNA follows: TGTGCCAGCAGCCAAGAGGTGTTGGCAAGCGGGAGCTCCTACGAGCAGTACTTC.